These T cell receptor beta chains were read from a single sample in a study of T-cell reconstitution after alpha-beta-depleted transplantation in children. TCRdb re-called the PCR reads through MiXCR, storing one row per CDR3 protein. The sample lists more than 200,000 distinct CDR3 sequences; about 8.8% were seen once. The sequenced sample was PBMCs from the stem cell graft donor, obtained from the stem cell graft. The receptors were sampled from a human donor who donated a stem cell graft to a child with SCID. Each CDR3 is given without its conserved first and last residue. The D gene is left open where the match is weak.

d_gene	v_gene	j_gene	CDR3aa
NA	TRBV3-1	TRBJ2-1	ASSQDGGSYSEQF
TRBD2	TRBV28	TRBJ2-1	ASSSGIAGRYNEQF
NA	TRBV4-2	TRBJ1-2	ASSHLREKGVGYT
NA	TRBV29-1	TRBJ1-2	SVAWAGYGYT
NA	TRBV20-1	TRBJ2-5	SARGAQETQY
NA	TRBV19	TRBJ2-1	ASSINLNSYNEQF
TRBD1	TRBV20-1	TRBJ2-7	SANWQGAGQLTYEQY
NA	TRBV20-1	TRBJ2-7	SARQENSYEQY
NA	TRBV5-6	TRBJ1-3	ASSRAGGALVVSGNTIY
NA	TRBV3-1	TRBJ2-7	ASSQDEYEQY
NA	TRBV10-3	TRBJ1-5	AISAIAGEPQH
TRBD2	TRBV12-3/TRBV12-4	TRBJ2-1	ASSYVAGGTYNEQF
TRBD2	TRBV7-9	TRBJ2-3	ASSSEIGLARHTQY
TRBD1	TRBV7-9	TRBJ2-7	ASSSPTGLGEQY
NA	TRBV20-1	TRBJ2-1	SAGGGGGWDEQF
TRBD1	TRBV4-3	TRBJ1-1	ASSQKDRGRGAF
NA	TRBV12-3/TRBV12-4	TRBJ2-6	ASSWRAGAHSGANVLT
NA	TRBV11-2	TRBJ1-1	ASSSRDKAF
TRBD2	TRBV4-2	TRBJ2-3	ASSPWVGGGATDTQY
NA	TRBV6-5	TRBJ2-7	ASSYSGSTYEQY
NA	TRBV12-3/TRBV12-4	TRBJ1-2	AISLFVYQEGRGYGYT
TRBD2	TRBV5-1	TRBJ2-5	ASSMTSGGMLETQY
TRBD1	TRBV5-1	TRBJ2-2	ASSPTGGTGELF
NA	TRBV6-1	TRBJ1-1	ASIRGEMNTEAF
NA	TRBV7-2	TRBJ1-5	ASSFGGRGNQPQH
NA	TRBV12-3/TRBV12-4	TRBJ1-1	ASSPDKGGTEAF
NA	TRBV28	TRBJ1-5	ASRPGWRSQPQH
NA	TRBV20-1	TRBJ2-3	SATGLNTDTQY
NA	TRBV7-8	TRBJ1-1	ASSGWAEAF
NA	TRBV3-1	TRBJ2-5	ASSTLTAIYQETQY
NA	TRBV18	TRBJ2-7	ASSPPMGAYEQY
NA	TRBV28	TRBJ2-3	ASSLWGRGTDTQY
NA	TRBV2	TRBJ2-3	ASSEGGRDTQY
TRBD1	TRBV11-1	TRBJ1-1	ASSLGTGARAF
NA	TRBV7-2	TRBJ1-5	ASSREGLRVLQPQH
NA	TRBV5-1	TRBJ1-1	ASSWSSTNTEAF
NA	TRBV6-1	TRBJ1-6	ASSQDRAYSPLH
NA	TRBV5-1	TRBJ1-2	ASSLAGMENYGYT
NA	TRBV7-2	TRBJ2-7	ASSLNYASSYEQY
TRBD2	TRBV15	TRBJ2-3	ATSRELAGGPDTQY
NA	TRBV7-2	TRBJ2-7	ASSLNRPSYEQY
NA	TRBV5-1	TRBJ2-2	ASSFRLNTGELF
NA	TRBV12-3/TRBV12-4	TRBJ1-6	ASSLGTTYNSPLH
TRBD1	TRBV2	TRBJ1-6	ASRGTGGSSYNSPLH
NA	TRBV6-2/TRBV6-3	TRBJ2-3	ASRPPRDLASTDTQY
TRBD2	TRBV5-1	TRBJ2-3	ASSIGGTDTQY
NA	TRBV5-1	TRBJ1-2	ASSLDGGAYGYT
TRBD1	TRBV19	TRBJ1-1	ASSTRTGRTEAF
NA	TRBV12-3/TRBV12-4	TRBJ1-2	ASSRDARGYT
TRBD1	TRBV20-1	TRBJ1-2	SARVRGQGAHGYT
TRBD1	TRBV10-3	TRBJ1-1	AIRTGRNTEAF
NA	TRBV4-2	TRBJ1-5	ASSQVVGYSNQPQH
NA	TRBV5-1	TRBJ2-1	ASSRTRGNSYNEQF
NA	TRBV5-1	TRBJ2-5	ASSLGQGIRKTQY